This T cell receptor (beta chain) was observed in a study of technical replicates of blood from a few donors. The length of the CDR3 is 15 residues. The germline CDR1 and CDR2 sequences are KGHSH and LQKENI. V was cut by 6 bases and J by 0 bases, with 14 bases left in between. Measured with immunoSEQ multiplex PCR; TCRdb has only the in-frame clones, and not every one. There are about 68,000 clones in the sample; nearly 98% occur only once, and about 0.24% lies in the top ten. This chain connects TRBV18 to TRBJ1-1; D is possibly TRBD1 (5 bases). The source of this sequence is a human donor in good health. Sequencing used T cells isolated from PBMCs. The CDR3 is CASSRIDSMNTEAFF. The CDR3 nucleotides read TGTGCCAGCTCGCGGATTGACAGTATGAACACTGAAGCTTTCTTT.